These 31 T cell receptor beta chains were all obtained from the same sample, sequenced in a study of T cell responses to AZD1222 COVID-19 vaccine. This table comes from immunoSEQ multiplex PCR, and its TCRdb copy is limited to in-frame clones, with some not included. This sample has approximately 140,000 clones, with roughly 89% found just once. The specimen was peripheral blood, collected on day 0 of AZD1222 vaccination. These receptors were taken from an adult in good health.

The DNA of the CDR3 is TGTGCCAGCAGCCCTCTAGGAGGGCAGGACACTGAAGCTTTCTTT. It is translated as CASSPLGGQDTEAFF. The gene calls are TRBV11-3 and TRBJ1-1, with no clear D. Deletions cut 5 bases from V and 3 bases from J, with 16 bases between. CDR3 length: 15 residues. Germline loops: CDR1 SGHNT, CDR2 YENEEA.

The V and J genes are TRBV7-2 and TRBJ2-7; D ambiguous. Trimming removed 3 bases from V and 3 bases from J, with 15 bases in between. Per germline, CDR1 SGHTA and CDR2 FQGNSA. The CDR3 has 15 residues. As DNA, the CDR3 is TGTGCCAGCAGCTTTCAATTGGGATGGCACTACGAGCAGTACTTC. Protein sequence: CASSFQLGWHYEQYF. Supplemented by reference TRBV7-2 and TRBJ2-7, the full variable domain reads GAGVSQSPSNKVTEKGKDVELRCDPISGHTALYWYRQSLGQGLEFLIYFQGNSAPDKSGLPSDRFSAERTGGSVSTLTIQRTQQEDSAVYLCASSFQLGWHYEQYFGPGTRLTVT.

The rearrangement uses TRBV29-1 and TRBJ2-1; D unresolved. Germline V gene lookup returns CDR1 SQVTM and CDR2 ANQGSEA. Deletions cut 0 bases from V and 10 bases from J, with 10 bases between. This CDR3 contains 12 residues. CDR3 sequence (DNA): TGCAGCGTTGAAGATGGGTACGTGGAGCAGTTCTTC. Translating gives CSVEDGYVEQFF.

The chain is built from TRBV12-3 or TRBV12-4 and TRBJ2-2; D is ambiguous. CDR3 length equals 11 residues. V lost 6 bases to trimming and J lost 8 bases, with 7 bases between them. The CDR3 nucleotides read TGTGCCAGCAGACTAAGGGGGGAGCTGTTTTTT. The encoded protein is CASRLRGELFF.

The chain joins TRBV6-2 or TRBV6-3 to TRBJ1-4; D might be TRBD1 (5 bases). The V end was cut by 6 bases, the J end by 6 bases, with 17 bases between. Germline CDR1 MNHEY, CDR2 SVGEGT. This CDR3 region has 15 residues. CDR3 in amino acids: CASSAGRYFDEKLFF. CDR3 coding DNA: TGTGCCAGCAGCGCGGGACGCTACTTTGATGAAAAACTGTTTTTT.

The chain couples TRBV29-1 to TRBJ2-7, with D maybe TRBD1 (5 bases). Germline CDR1 reads SQVTM; CDR2 reads ANQGSEA. V lost 3 bases, J lost 2 bases, and 8 bases lay in between. The CDR3 contains 12 residues. The CDR3 is CSVDEGAYEQYF. For the CDR3, the DNA is TGCAGCGTTGATGAAGGGGCCTACGAGCAGTACTTC.

The chain recombines TRBV30 with TRBJ1-4, with 9 bases aligning to TRBD1. The CDR3 totals 12 residues. Germline-derived CDR1 and CDR2 are GTSNPN and SVGIG (reference sequence). Trimming removed 6 bases from V and 5 bases from J; junction bases left unmatched: 1. DNA of the CDR3: TGTGCCTGTGGGACAGGGAATGAAAAACTGTTTTTT. Translated: CACGTGNEKLFF.

This clone was counted a few times. The chain combines TRBV9 with TRBJ1-5; no definite D call. Germline V lookup: CDR1 SGDLS, CDR2 YYNGEE. V lost 3 bases and J lost 0, with 13 bases in between. CDR3 length: 16 amino acids. The DNA for the CDR3 is TGTGCCAGCAGCGAGGCCGACGGATTTAGCAATCAGCCCCAGCATTTT. The encoded protein is CASSEADGFSNQPQHF.

The V gene is TRBV7-9, the J gene TRBJ2-3; 14 bases are shared with TRBD2. The CDR3 spans 16 residues. V lost 6 bases and J lost 3; bases outside the gene matches: 5. Per germline, CDR1 SEHNR and CDR2 FQNEAQ (reference sequence). The CDR3 spells CASRGGLAGETDTQYF. Written as DNA, the CDR3 is TGTGCCAGCAGGGGGGGACTAGCGGGAGAAACAGATACGCAGTATTTT.

The chain employs TRBV30 and TRBJ1-2; no firm D call. The germline V gene has CDR1 GTSNPN and CDR2 SVGIG (reference sequence). The CDR3 consists of 15 residues. V gave up 1 base and J gave up 0 bases, with 12 bases separating them. As DNA, the CDR3 is TGTGCCTGGAGTGCCACCCTATCTTCTAACTATGGCTACACCTTC. It translates to CAWSATLSSNYGYTF.

V gene TRBV11-2 combines with J gene TRBJ1-2, with TRBD1 identical over 11 bases. This CDR3 has 17 amino acids. CDR1 SGHAT and CDR2 FQNNGV come from the germline V gene. The J segment lost 6 bases and the V segment lost 4 bases, leaving 13 bases of the junction unmatched. The CDR3 sequence is CASSSLVSPDRGHGYTF. The DNA for the CDR3 is TGTGCCAGCAGCTCGTTAGTTTCACCGGACAGGGGGCATGGCTACACCTTC.

The count of this clone is one. The chain recombines TRBV7-9 with TRBJ2-5, with D unresolved. The V end was cut by 5 bases, the J end by 4 bases, with 8 bases between. The CDR3 loop spans 12 amino acids. Germline V gene data show CDR1 as SEHNR and CDR2 as FQNEAQ (reference sequence). The CDR3: CASSPPGETQYF. In DNA form, the CDR3 reads TGTGCCAGCAGCCCCCCCGGAGAGACCCAGTACTTC.

The V and J genes are TRBV4-3 and TRBJ2-7, with D perhaps TRBD2 (6 bases). The CDR3 spans 16 residues. Germline lookup yields CDR1 LGHNA and CDR2 YSLEER. V was shortened by 0 bases and J by 4 bases, with 16 bases between the two germline ends. The CDR3 region is CASSQDSSGPLYEQYF. The CDR3 DNA reads TGCGCCAGCAGCCAAGATAGTAGCGGCCCTCTTTACGAGCAGTACTTC.

This rearrangement joins TRBV28 to TRBJ2-7, with TRBD2 identical over 12 bases. The germline V gene has CDR1 MDHEN and CDR2 SYDVKM. This CDR3 contains 16 residues. With 6 bases clipped from V and 4 bases from J, the junction kept 10 bases outside the gene matches. The CDR3: CASRTPPTSGSYEQYF. CDR3 in DNA: TGTGCCAGCAGGACGCCCCCGACTAGCGGGAGTTACGAGCAGTACTTC.

V is TRBV27 and J is TRBJ2-7; 8 bases map to TRBD1. The CDR3 covers 14 residues. V dropped 7 bases and J dropped 6; count of bases not matched to a gene: 11. The germline CDR1 and CDR2 sequences are MNHEY and SMNVEV (reference sequence). In nucleotides, the CDR3 is TGTGCCAGCACTAAAACGACAGGGGTTCGCGAGCAGTACTTC. Translation gives CASTKTTGVREQYF.

This clone was counted once. This rearrangement joins TRBV19 to TRBJ2-3, with D unclear. There are 11 residues in the CDR3. The V gene lost 6 bases and the J gene lost 7 bases, with 8 bases spanning the gap. The germline V gene has CDR1 LNHDA and CDR2 SQIVND (reference sequence). CDR3 DNA: TGTGCCAGTAGACGGGCGCATACGCAGTATTTT. This encodes CASRRAHTQYF.

This clone has only one observation. The gene calls are TRBV28 and TRBJ1-2, with no clear D. V shed 2 bases and J shed 6 bases, with 22 bases lying between them. The CDR3 runs to 17 residues. Germline V gene sequence: CDR1 MDHEN, CDR2 SYDVKM. Here the CDR3 reads CASSLPTSPSHNNGYTF. DNA of the CDR3: TGTGCCAGCAGTTTACCAACATCCCCGAGCCATAATAATGGCTACACCTTC.

The chain recombines TRBV6-6 with TRBJ2-1; a weak D match, TRBD2 (6 bases). From germline, CDR1 is MNHNY and CDR2 SVGAGI (reference sequence). The CDR3 totals 11 residues. V shed 9 bases and J shed 8 bases, with 11 bases lying between them. CDR3 sequence (DNA): TGTGCCAGTATCGGGGAGGATGAGCAGTTCTTC. This encodes CASIGEDEQFF.

This chain connects TRBV28 to TRBJ1-5; TRBD1 agrees at 7 bases. V lost 4 bases to trimming and J lost 1 base; unmatched junction nucleotides: 10. The CDR3 runs to 17 residues. The V gene's germline CDR1 is MDHEN and CDR2 SYDVKM. Here the CDR3 DNA reads TGTGCCAGCAGTTCGCCGACAGGGTTAAGGAGCAATCAGCCCCAGCATTTT. Its protein is CASSSPTGLRSNQPQHF.

This rearrangement joins TRBV4-3 to TRBJ1-5; 7 bases align to TRBD1. In germline, CDR1 is LGHNA, CDR2 YSLEER. J lost 7 bases, V lost 2 bases, and 11 bases had no gene match. This CDR3 region has 16 residues. CDR3 in amino acids: CASSQFRQGSEQPQHF. The CDR3 DNA reads as TGCGCCAGCAGCCAATTTAGACAGGGATCAGAACAGCCCCAGCATTTT.

The chain joins TRBV5-6 to TRBJ1-4, with no clear D. This CDR3 spans 14 amino acids. The ends were cut back, 4 bases at V and 0 bases at J, with 7 bases in the middle. CDR1 and CDR2 from the germline V gene are SGHDT and YYEEEE. CDR3 residues: CASSPDPTNEKLFF. The CDR3, as DNA: TGTGCCAGCAGCCCGGACCCAACTAATGAAAAACTGTTTTTT.

The chain carries TRBV3-1 (or the pseudogene TRBV3-2) and TRBJ1-1; D remains ambiguous. The germline V gene encodes CDR1 LGHDT and CDR2 YNNKEL (reference sequence). V lost 4 bases to trimming and J lost 1 base, with 7 bases between them. This CDR3 region has 13 residues. CDR3 sequence (DNA): TGTGCCAGCAGCCCGACGGCGAACACTGAAGCTTTCTTT. It translates to CASSPTANTEAFF.

This chain uses TRBV28 with TRBJ2-5, with TRBD2 matching 12 bases. The CDR3 contains 14 residues. The V gene's germline CDR1 is MDHEN and CDR2 SYDVKM. V shed 6 bases, J shed 3 bases, and the junction held 2 bases outside the gene matches. The DNA of the CDR3 is TGTGCCAGCAGCTCTAGCGGGAGGGAAGAGACCCAGTACTTC. Its translation is CASSSSGREETQYF.

The chain couples TRBV3-1 (or the pseudogene TRBV3-2) to TRBJ2-3; 14 positions match TRBD2. Looked up from germline, CDR1 is LGHDT and CDR2 is YNNKEL (reference sequence). This CDR3 has 18 amino acids. V shed 4 bases and J 4 bases; nucleotides not matched to a gene: 10. CDR3 nucleotide sequence: TGTGCCAGCAGCCCTCCGACTAGCGGGAGGGGTCCGCCAGATACGCAGTATTTT. Its translation is CASSPPTSGRGPPDTQYF.

The genes are TRBV5-1 and TRBJ1-5; D remains unclear. The germline CDR1 and CDR2 sequences are SGHRS and YFSETQ. Trimming removed 5 bases at V and 4 bases at J, with 16 bases between. The CDR3 has 15 amino acids. The CDR3: CASREDDFSNQPQHF. CDR3 in DNA: TGCGCCAGCAGAGAGGACGATTTTAGTAATCAGCCCCAGCATTTT. Full variable domain (remainder filled in from reference TRBV5-1 and TRBJ1-5): KAGVTQTPRYLIKTRGQQVTLSCSPISGHRSVSWYQQTPGQGLQFLFEYFSETQRNKGNFPGRFSGRQFSNSRSEMNVSTLELGDSALYLCASREDDFSNQPQHFGDGTRLSIL.

This clone showed up just once. The V call is TRBV30, the J call TRBJ2-2; D ambiguous. The V gene lost 5 bases and the J gene lost 7 bases, with 17 bases spanning the gap. The germline gives CDR1 GTSNPN, CDR2 SVGIG (reference sequence). CDR3 length: 14 amino acids. The CDR3 bases are TGTGCCTGGGGACCCTTGGGTATTGGCGGGGAGCTGTTTTTT. The encoded protein is CAWGPLGIGGELFF.

V is TRBV5-6 and J is TRBJ2-7, with D possibly TRBD2 on 6 matching bases. V dropped 0 bases and J dropped 1 base, with 14 bases sitting between them. This CDR3 has 16 residues. Germline lookup yields CDR1 SGHDT and CDR2 YYEEEE. The CDR3: CASSLAVGTGSYEQYF. CDR3 DNA sequence: TGTGCCAGCAGCTTGGCCGTGGGGACTGGTTCCTACGAGCAGTACTTC. Using reference TRBV5-6 and TRBJ2-7 for the parts outside the CDR3, the full variable domain is DAGVTQSPTHLIKTRGQQVTLRCSPKSGHDTVSWYQQALGQGPQFIFQYYEEEERQRGNFPDRFSGHQFPNYSSELNVNALLLGDSALYLCASSLAVGTGSYEQYFGPGTRLTVT.

The J gene is TRBJ2-1, the V gene TRBV27, with D uncertain. The CDR3 sequence is 15 residues long. V was cut by 0 bases and J by 0 bases, with 6 bases left in between. Germline V gene lookup returns CDR1 MNHEY and CDR2 SMNVEV (reference sequence). The DNA for the CDR3 is TGTGCCAGCAGTTTATCGCCCAGCTCCTACAATGAGCAGTTCTTC. It is translated as CASSLSPSSYNEQFF.

The chain uses TRBV27 and TRBJ2-7; D remains unclear. From germline, CDR1 is MNHEY and CDR2 SMNVEV (reference sequence). V lost 7 bases, J lost 4 bases, and 8 bases lay in between. The CDR3 runs to 11 residues. The CDR3 nucleotides are TGTGCCAGCATAGGAAGGTACGAGCAGTACTTC. Amino acids: CASIGRYEQYF.

The genes are TRBV4-3 and TRBJ2-1, with a weak D call TRBD2 (5 bases). The V gene lost 3 bases and the J gene lost 10 bases, with 13 bases spanning the gap. CDR1 and CDR2 from the germline V gene are LGHNA and YSLEER. The CDR3 has 13 amino acids. CDR3 loop: CASSQDFLKEQFF. DNA of the CDR3: TGCGCCAGCAGCCAGGACTTTTTAAAGGAGCAGTTCTTC.

The genes are TRBV7-9 and TRBJ1-2; D is possibly TRBD1 (5 bases). CDR1 is SEHNR and CDR2 is FQNEAQ in the germline V gene (reference sequence). The ends were cut back, 5 bases at V and 7 bases at J, with 11 bases in the middle. The CDR3 has 12 amino acids. The CDR3, as DNA: TGTGCCAGCAGCCCGGAGCAGGGTGGCTACACCTTC. It codes for CASSPEQGGYTF. The full variable domain, with the rest looked up from reference TRBV7-9 and TRBJ1-2, is DTGVSQNPRHKITKRGQNVTFRCDPISEHNRLYWYRQTLGQGPEFLTYFQNEAQLEKSRLLSDRFSAERPKGSFSTLEIQRTEQGDSAMYLCASSPEQGGYTFGSGTRLTVV.